The clone carrying this T cell receptor (beta chain) was found a few times. Other DNA sequences in the sample encode the same CDR3. J was trimmed by 6 bases and V by 3 bases; bases with no gene match: 2. Germline assignment: CDR1 LNHDA and CDR2 SQIVND (reference sequence). This CDR3 region has 14 residues. The assay was immunoSEQ multiplex PCR, and TCRdb's table has in-frame clones only and misses some. The sample contains 65,000 to 80,000 clones, roughly nine tenths of which appear only once. These data are taken from a study of T cell changes during pregnancy in multiple sclerosis. The V and J genes are TRBV19 and TRBJ1-4, with 9 positions matching TRBD1. The clonotype comes from a female donor with multiple sclerosis, enrolled in a pregnancy study. The source material was CD4+ T cells from peripheral blood mononuclear cells, sampled before pregnancy. In DNA form, the CDR3 reads TGTGCCAGTAGTATGGGACAGGGCGATGAAAAACTGTTTTTT. This codes for CASSMGQGDEKLFF.